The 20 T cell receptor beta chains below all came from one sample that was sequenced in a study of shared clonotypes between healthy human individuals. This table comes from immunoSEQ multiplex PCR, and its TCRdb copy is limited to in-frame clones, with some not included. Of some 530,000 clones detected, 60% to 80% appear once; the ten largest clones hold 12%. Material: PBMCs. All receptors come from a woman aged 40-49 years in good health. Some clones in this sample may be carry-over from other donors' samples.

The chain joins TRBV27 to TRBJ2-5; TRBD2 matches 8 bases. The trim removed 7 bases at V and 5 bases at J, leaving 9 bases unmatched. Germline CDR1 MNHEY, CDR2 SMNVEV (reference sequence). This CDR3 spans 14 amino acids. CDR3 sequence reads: CASKPAGVWETQYF. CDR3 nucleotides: TGTGCCAGCAAACCAGCGGGAGTTTGGGAGACCCAGTACTTC.

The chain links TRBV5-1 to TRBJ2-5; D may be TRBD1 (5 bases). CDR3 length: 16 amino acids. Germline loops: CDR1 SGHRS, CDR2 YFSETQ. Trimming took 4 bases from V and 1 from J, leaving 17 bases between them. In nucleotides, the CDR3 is TGCGCCAGCAGCCCATTGGGCCAGGGCAGCCAAGAGACCCAGTACTTC. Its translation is CASSPLGQGSQETQYF.

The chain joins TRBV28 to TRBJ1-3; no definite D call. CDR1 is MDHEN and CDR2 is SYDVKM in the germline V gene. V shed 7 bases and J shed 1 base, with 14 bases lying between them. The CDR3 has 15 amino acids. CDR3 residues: CASTSTLDSGNTIYF. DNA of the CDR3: TGTGCCAGCACTTCCACTCTGGATTCTGGAAACACCATATATTTT.

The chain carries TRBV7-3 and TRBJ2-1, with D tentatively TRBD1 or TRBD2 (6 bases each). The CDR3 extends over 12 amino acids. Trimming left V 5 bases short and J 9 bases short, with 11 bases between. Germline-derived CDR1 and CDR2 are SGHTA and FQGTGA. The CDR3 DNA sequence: TGTGCCAGCAGCGCCGGAGGGGGTGAGCAGTTCTTC. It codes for CASSAGGGEQFF.

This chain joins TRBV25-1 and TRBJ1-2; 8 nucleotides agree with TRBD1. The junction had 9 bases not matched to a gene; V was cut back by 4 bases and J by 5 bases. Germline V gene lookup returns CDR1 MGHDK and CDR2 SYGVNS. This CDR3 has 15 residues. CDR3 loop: CASSGGTGGTYGYTF. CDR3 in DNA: TGTGCCAGCAGTGGGGGGACAGGAGGCACTTATGGCTACACCTTC.

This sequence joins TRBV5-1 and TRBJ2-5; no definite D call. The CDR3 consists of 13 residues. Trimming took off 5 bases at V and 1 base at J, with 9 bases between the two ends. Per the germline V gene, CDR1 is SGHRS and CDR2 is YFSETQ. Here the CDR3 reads CASSLQSQETQYF. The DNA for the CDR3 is TGCGCCAGCAGTCTCCAGAGCCAAGAGACCCAGTACTTC.

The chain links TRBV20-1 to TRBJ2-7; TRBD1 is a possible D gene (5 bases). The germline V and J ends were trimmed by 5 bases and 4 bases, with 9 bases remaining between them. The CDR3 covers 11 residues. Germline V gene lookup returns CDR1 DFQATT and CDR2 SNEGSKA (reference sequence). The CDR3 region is CSAFQGYEQYF. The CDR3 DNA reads TGCAGTGCTTTTCAGGGTTACGAGCAGTACTTC.

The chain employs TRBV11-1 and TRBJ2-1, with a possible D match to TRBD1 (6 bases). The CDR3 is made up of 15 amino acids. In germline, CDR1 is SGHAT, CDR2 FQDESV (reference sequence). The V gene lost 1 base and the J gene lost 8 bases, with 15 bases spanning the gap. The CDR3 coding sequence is TGTGCCAGCAGCTTAGATGGGGACGCAGGGGATGAGCAGTTCTTC. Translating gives CASSLDGDAGDEQFF.

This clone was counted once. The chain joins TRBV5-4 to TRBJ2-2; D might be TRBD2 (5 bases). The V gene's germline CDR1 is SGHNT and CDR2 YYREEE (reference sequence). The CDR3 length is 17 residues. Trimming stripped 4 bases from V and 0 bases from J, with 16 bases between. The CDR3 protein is CASSPGERLTNTGELFF. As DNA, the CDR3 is TGTGCCAGCAGCCCCGGGGAGCGGTTAACGAACACCGGGGAGCTGTTTTTT.

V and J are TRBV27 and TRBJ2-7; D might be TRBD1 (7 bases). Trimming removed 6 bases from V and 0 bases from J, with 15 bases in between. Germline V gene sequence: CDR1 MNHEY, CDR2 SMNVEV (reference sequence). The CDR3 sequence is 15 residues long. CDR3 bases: TGTGCCAGCAGGAGACAGGGACTGAGCTCCTACGAGCAGTACTTC. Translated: CASRRQGLSSYEQYF.

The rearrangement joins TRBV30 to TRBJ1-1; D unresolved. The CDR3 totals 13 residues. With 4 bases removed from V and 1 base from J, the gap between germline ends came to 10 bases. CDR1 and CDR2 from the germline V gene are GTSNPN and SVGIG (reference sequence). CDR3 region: CAWKPGENTEAFF. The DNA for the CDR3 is TGTGCCTGGAAACCAGGAGAGAACACTGAAGCTTTCTTT.

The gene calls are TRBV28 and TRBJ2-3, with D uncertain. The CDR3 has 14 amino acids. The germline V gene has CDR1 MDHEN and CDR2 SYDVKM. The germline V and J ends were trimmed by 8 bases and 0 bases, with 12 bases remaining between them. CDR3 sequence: CASRGWPSTDTQYF. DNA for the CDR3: TGTGCCAGCCGAGGCTGGCCTAGCACAGATACGCAGTATTTT.

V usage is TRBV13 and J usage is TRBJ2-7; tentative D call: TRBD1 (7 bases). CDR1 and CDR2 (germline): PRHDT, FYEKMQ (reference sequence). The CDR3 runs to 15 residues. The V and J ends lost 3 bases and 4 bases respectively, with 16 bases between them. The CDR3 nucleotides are TGTGCCAGCAGCTTGCAGGGGGGACAGTTGTACGAGCAGTACTTC. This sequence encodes CASSLQGGQLYEQYF.

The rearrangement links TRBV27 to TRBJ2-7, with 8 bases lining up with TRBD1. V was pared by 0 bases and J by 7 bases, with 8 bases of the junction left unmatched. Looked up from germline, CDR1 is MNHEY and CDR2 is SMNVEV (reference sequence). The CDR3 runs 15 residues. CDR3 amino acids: CASSLSGRGLGEQYF. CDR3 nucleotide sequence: TGTGCCAGCAGTTTATCGGGCAGGGGGCTTGGAGAGCAGTACTTC.

The CDR3 DNA reads TGCAGCGTTGGGGAGGACTACGAGCAGTACTTC. Protein product: CSVGEDYEQYF. The V call is TRBV29-1, the J call TRBJ2-7; a weak D match, TRBD2 (6 bases). The CDR3 totals 11 residues. V was trimmed by 4 bases and J by 3 bases, leaving 7 bases between them. Germline CDR1 and CDR2: SQVTM and ANQGSEA.

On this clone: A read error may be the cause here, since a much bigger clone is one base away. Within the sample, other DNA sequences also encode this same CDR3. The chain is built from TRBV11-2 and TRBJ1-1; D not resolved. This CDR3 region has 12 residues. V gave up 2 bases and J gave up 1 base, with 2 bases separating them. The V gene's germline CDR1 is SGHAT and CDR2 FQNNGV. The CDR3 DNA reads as TGTGCCAGCAGCTTACAGAACACTGAAGCTTTCTTT. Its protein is CASSLQNTEAFF.

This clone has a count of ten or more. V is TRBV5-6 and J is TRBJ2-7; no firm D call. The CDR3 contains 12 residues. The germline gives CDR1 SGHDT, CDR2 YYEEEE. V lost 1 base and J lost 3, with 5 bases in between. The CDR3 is CASSLRSYEQYF. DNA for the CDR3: TGTGCCAGCAGCTTGAGGAGCTACGAGCAGTACTTC. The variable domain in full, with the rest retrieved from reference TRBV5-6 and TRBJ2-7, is DAGVTQSPTHLIKTRGQQVTLRCSPKSGHDTVSWYQQALGQGPQFIFQYYEEEERQRGNFPDRFSGHQFPNYSSELNVNALLLGDSALYLCASSLRSYEQYFGPGTRLTVT.

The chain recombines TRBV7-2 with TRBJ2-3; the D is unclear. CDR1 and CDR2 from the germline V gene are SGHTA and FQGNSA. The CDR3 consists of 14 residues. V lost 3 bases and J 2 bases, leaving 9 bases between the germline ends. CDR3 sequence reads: CASSFNRITDTQYF. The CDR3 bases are TGTGCCAGCAGCTTCAACAGAATCACAGATACGCAGTATTTT. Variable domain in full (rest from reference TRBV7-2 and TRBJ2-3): GAGVSQSPSNKVTEKGKDVELRCDPISGHTALYWYRQSLGQGLEFLIYFQGNSAPDKSGLPSDRFSAERTGGSVSTLTIQRTQQEDSAVYLCASSFNRITDTQYFGPGTRLTVL.

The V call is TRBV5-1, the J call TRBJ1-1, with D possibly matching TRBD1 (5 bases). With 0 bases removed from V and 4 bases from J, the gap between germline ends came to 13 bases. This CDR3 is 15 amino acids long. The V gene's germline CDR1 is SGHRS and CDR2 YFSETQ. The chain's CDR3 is CASSLEGSGGTEAFF. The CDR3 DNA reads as TGCGCCAGCAGCTTGGAGGGGAGCGGGGGCACTGAAGCTTTCTTT.

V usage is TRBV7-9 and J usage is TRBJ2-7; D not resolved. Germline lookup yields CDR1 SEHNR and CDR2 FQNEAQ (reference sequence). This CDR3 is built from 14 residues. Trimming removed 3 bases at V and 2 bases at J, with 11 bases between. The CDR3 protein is CASSFWGLPYEQYF. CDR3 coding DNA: TGTGCCAGCAGCTTTTGGGGATTGCCCTACGAGCAGTACTTC.